Below are 23 T cell receptor beta chains sequenced from a single sample in a study of CD8 T cells in Susac syndrome. Random hexamers served to reverse transcribe about 0.5 to 1 ug RNA. MiXCR, applied by TCRdb to the immunoSEQ multiplex PCR reads, yields one record per CDR3 protein. This table holds 180,000 or so distinct CDR3 sequences, over 90% found once. Sequencing used CD4+ T cells from PBMCs. These receptors were taken from a human donor with Susac syndrome.

This sequence joins TRBV20-1 and TRBJ1-1; TRBD1 matches at 7 bases. CDR3 length equals 13 residues. The V gene's germline CDR1 is DFQATT and CDR2 SNEGSKA (reference sequence). V gave up 5 bases and J gave up 1 base; unmatched junction bases: 4. DNA of the CDR3: TGCAGTGCTGACGGGACAGCGAACACTGAAGCTTTCTTT. Its protein is CSADGTANTEAFF.

The V call is TRBV7-2, the J call TRBJ2-1; TRBD2 aligns across 9 bases. This CDR3 is built from 14 residues. Germline lookup yields CDR1 SGHTA and CDR2 FQGNSA. The junction had 5 bases not matched to a gene; V was cut back by 5 bases and J by 6 bases. The CDR3 DNA reads TGTGCCAGCAGCCTGACTAGCGGAAGCAATGAGCAGTTCTTC. Its protein product is CASSLTSGSNEQFF.

This sequence joins TRBV7-9 and TRBJ2-7; TRBD2 aligns across 7 bases. The germline CDR1 and CDR2 sequences are SEHNR and FQNEAQ (reference sequence). Germline trimming cut 3 bases from V and 5 bases from J; bases unmatched to any gene: 10. This CDR3 contains 15 residues. In DNA form, the CDR3 reads TGTGCCAGCAGCTTGGGGAGGGCCACGTTCGACGAGCAGTACTTC. This encodes CASSLGRATFDEQYF.

The CDR3: CASSSPGLAAKNEQFF. DNA for the CDR3: TGTGCCAGCAGCTCACCCGGACTAGCGGCAAAAAATGAGCAGTTCTTC. The rearrangement joins TRBV3-1 to TRBJ2-1; 10 bases are a match to TRBD2. Trimming removed 5 bases from V and 7 bases from J; junction bases left unmatched: 11. This CDR3 has 16 amino acids. The germline CDR1 and CDR2 sequences are LGHDT and YNNKEL (reference sequence).

This rearrangement joins TRBV5-1 to TRBJ2-3; D gene ambiguous. The germline V and J ends were trimmed by 0 bases and 0 bases, with 8 bases remaining between them. The CDR3 spans 15 residues. The germline CDR1 and CDR2 sequences are SGHRS and YFSETQ. The CDR3 here is CASSLAVGSTDTQYF. The CDR3, as DNA: TGCGCCAGCAGCTTGGCCGTCGGCAGCACAGATACGCAGTATTTT.

This clonotype was seen once. V usage is TRBV24-1 and J usage is TRBJ2-7, with 7 bases aligning to TRBD1. With 3 bases clipped from V and 8 bases from J, the junction kept 9 bases outside the gene matches. The germline V gene encodes CDR1 KGHDR and CDR2 SFDVKD. The CDR3 has 14 amino acids. The CDR3 DNA is TGTGCCACCAGTGATGCCACCGGGACAGCTAAGCAGTACTTC. Translating gives CATSDATGTAKQYF.

The rearrangement links TRBV25-1 to TRBJ2-3; D gene ambiguous. Germline loops: CDR1 MGHDK, CDR2 SYGVNS. The ends were cut back, 4 bases at V and 0 bases at J, with 8 bases in the middle. The CDR3 contains 14 residues. The CDR3 coding sequence is TGTGCCAGCAGTGCAGAGCTGAGCACAGATACGCAGTATTTT. Amino acids: CASSAELSTDTQYF.

This sequence joins TRBV12-3 or TRBV12-4 and TRBJ2-7, with D perhaps TRBD1 or TRBD2 (5 bases each). Trimming cost V 6 bases and J 2 bases, with 14 bases left between them. The CDR3 is made up of 14 amino acids. CDR3 nucleotides: TGTGCCAGCAGCAAAGATGGGGGACCCTACGAGCAGTACTTC. Amino acid sequence: CASSKDGGPYEQYF.

The genes are TRBV7-2 and TRBJ1-5; the D is unclear. Per germline, CDR1 SGHTA and CDR2 FQGNSA. Trimming stripped 1 base from V and 5 bases from J, with 3 bases between. The CDR3 has 12 residues. In DNA form, the CDR3 reads TGTGCCAGCAGCTTAGAATATCAGCCCCAGCATTTT. Amino acid sequence: CASSLEYQPQHF.

The CDR3 here is CASTIQLNQPQHF. The CDR3 region has the DNA TGTGCCAGTACTATCCAGCTAAATCAGCCCCAGCATTTT. The chain is built from TRBV19 and TRBJ1-5; D is unresolved. The V and J ends lost 7 bases and 4 bases respectively, with 11 bases between them. Germline lookup yields CDR1 LNHDA and CDR2 SQIVND (reference sequence). This CDR3 comprises 13 residues.

The chain carries TRBV27 and TRBJ2-7; D unclear. CDR1 MNHEY and CDR2 SMNVEV come from the germline V gene (reference sequence). The CDR3 has 11 residues. Trimming left V 10 bases short and J 2 bases short, with 9 bases between. CDR3 loop: CATQQAYEQYF. CDR3 coding DNA: TGTGCCACCCAGCAGGCCTACGAGCAGTACTTC.

In this sample, this clonotype turned up once. CDR3 nucleotides: TGCGCCAGCAGCTTGGACAGGGTGGGTGAGCAGTTCTTC. Protein product: CASSLDRVGEQFF. V gene TRBV5-1 combines with J gene TRBJ2-1; the D gene is possibly TRBD1 (6 bases). The length of the CDR3 is 13 residues. CDR1 is SGHRS and CDR2 is YFSETQ in the germline V gene. Between the trimmed V and J ends, which lost 0 bases and 9 bases, there was a span of 10 bases.

The chain uses TRBV12-3 or TRBV12-4 and TRBJ1-1; 7 bases fit TRBD1. V lost 1 base and J lost 3; bases outside the gene matches: 2. The CDR3 contains 14 residues. CDR3 in DNA: TGTGCCAGCAGTTTAGAGGGGGCAGACACTGAAGCTTTCTTT. Its translation is CASSLEGADTEAFF.

This chain joins TRBV20-1 and TRBJ2-7; TRBD1 is a possible D gene (6 bases). This CDR3 spans 13 amino acids. Germline CDR1 is DFQATT and CDR2 is SNEGSKA (reference sequence). V lost 3 bases to trimming and J lost 5 bases, with 14 bases between them. CDR3 sequence: CSARIQGPHEQYF. For the CDR3, the DNA is TGCAGTGCTAGGATACAGGGACCCCACGAGCAGTACTTC.

This clonotype has a handful of counts. The V gene is TRBV28, the J gene TRBJ2-1; no firm D call. Germline assignment: CDR1 MDHEN and CDR2 SYDVKM. The CDR3 consists of 13 residues. V shed 2 bases and J shed 5 bases, with 7 bases lying between them. CDR3 bases: TGTGCCAGCAGTTTAAGGAGCGACAATGAGCAGTTCTTC. This translates into CASSLRSDNEQFF.

The V call is TRBV20-1, the J call TRBJ2-2; D unclear. This CDR3 has 12 residues. Germline V gene sequence: CDR1 DFQATT, CDR2 SNEGSKA (reference sequence). Deletions cut 5 bases from V and 4 bases from J, with 8 bases between. CDR3 nucleotides: TGCAGTGCTGCGTCATCCACCGGGGAGCTGTTTTTT. It yields the protein CSAASSTGELFF.

The chain has TRBV6-2 or TRBV6-3 and TRBJ2-5; 7 bases fit TRBD2. The CDR3 is 12 amino acids. Germline V CDR1 and CDR2: MNHEY, SVGEGT. The V gene end was trimmed by 11 bases and the J gene end by 5 bases; junction bases not matched to a gene: 8. The CDR3 nucleotides are TGTGCCGTCCAGACTAGCTTTGAGACCCAGTACTTC. Its translation is CAVQTSFETQYF.

The V gene is TRBV7-9, the J gene TRBJ2-3; 9 positions match TRBD1. CDR1 is SEHNR, CDR2 FQNEAQ, per germline (reference sequence). The CDR3 consists of 14 residues. V gave up 10 bases and J gave up 3 bases; unmatched junction bases: 8. CDR3: CAIPDRGLTDTQYF. The CDR3 DNA reads as TGTGCCATTCCGGACAGGGGCCTAACAGATACGCAGTATTTT.

The chain employs TRBV29-1 and TRBJ2-3; the D is unclear. Deletions cut 5 bases from V and 3 bases from J, with 9 bases between. This CDR3 has 12 amino acids. In germline, CDR1 is SQVTM, CDR2 ANQGSEA. The CDR3: CSVLLSTDTQYF. Written as DNA, the CDR3 is TGCAGCGTTCTCCTTAGTACAGATACGCAGTATTTT.

V usage is TRBV29-1 and J usage is TRBJ2-1; 9 bases map to TRBD2. CDR3 length equals 16 residues. The germline V gene encodes CDR1 SQVTM and CDR2 ANQGSEA. Trimming removed 1 base from V and 4 bases from J; junction bases left unmatched: 8. This chain's CDR3 is CSVEGSGGLSYNEQFF. The DNA for the CDR3 is TGCAGCGTTGAAGGTAGCGGGGGCCTCTCATACAATGAGCAGTTCTTC.

The rearrangement joins TRBV7-2 to TRBJ2-5; perhaps TRBD1 as D (5 bases). Trimming took off 1 base at V and 2 bases at J, with 11 bases between the two ends. Germline V CDR1 and CDR2: SGHTA, FQGNSA. This CDR3 is built from 15 residues. CDR3 in DNA: TGTGCCAGCAGCTTAGGTGACCCAGGGCAAGAGACCCAGTACTTC. Amino acid sequence: CASSLGDPGQETQYF.

V gene TRBV7-9 combines with J gene TRBJ2-7; D call uncertain. This CDR3 is built from 14 residues. CDR1 SEHNR and CDR2 FQNEAQ come from the germline V gene (reference sequence). V lost 2 bases and J 3 bases, leaving 11 bases between the germline ends. Here the CDR3 reads CASSLNQELYEQYF. In DNA form, the CDR3 reads TGTGCCAGCAGCTTAAACCAGGAACTCTACGAGCAGTACTTC.

V usage is TRBV7-8 and J usage is TRBJ2-7; TRBD2 agrees at 8 bases. Germline V CDR1 and CDR2: SGHVS, FQNEAQ. Unmatched junction bases numbered 11, after V lost 5 bases and J lost 5 bases. The CDR3 has 15 amino acids. DNA for the CDR3: TGTGCCAGCAGCCCTCTCCGCGGGAGGAGCCACGAGCAGTACTTC. Residues: CASSPLRGRSHEQYF.